A selection of T cell receptor beta chains follows, all from one sample in a study of CD8 T cells in Susac syndrome. TCRdb processed the immunoSEQ multiplex PCR reads anew with MiXCR; each CDR3 protein has one entry. This sample has approximately 120,000 distinct CDR3 sequences, with around 94% found just once. Sequencing was done on a sample of CD4+ T cells from PBMCs. Receptors originate from a human donor in good health. Both conserved end residues are part of each CDR3. D genes are given only for firm matches. Clone size is given for some rows only: seen once, a few or many times, or a class if the clone is expanded.

d_call j_call clone_size v_call cdr3_aa cdr3_nt
. TRBJ1-5 . TRBV19 CASKRGAGNQPQHF TGTGCCAGTAAGCGGGGGGCCGGGAATCAGCCCCAGCATTTT
. TRBJ1-4 . TRBV4-1 CASSRRGTNEKLFF TGCGCCAGCAGCAGGAGGGGAACTAATGAAAAACTGTTTTTT
. TRBJ2-7 . TRBV6-5 CASSSTSWGGLSSYEQYF TGTGCCAGCAGTTCAACCTCCTGGGGGGGGCTGAGCTCCTACGAGCAGTACTTC
. TRBJ2-7 . TRBV2 CASSDLVETKQYF TGTGCCAGCAGTGATTTAGTCGAGACGAAGCAGTACTTC
TRBD2 TRBJ2-3 . TRBV2 CASSELGTSAYAQYF TGTGCCAGCAGTGAACTCGGGACTAGTGCGTACGCGCAGTATTTT
. TRBJ1-1 . TRBV16 CAGGRTATTEAFF TGTGCCGGGGGTAGGACAGCGACCACTGAAGCTTTCTTT
TRBD1 TRBJ2-1 . TRBV6-1 CASSAKGARDNEQFF TGTGCCAGCAGTGCTAAGGGGGCGCGGGACAATGAGCAGTTCTTC
TRBD2 TRBJ2-7 . TRBV19 CASSPLAGGPSYEQYF TGTGCCAGTAGTCCCCTAGCGGGAGGCCCGTCCTACGAGCAGTACTTC
TRBD2 TRBJ2-5 . TRBV5-1 CASSFSAGGQETQYF TGCGCCAGCAGCTTTTCAGCGGGAGGGCAAGAGACCCAGTACTTC
. TRBJ1-1 . TRBV19 CASSTEQPNTEAFF TGTGCCAGTAGTACCGAACAGCCGAACACTGAAGCTTTCTTT
TRBD2 TRBJ2-5 . TRBV20-1 CRAGTSEQETQYF TGCAGAGCCGGGACTAGCGAGCAAGAGACCCAGTACTTC
. TRBJ1-4 . TRBV7-9 CASSPSGGGEKLFF TGTGCCAGCAGCCCGAGTGGGGGAGGCGAAAAACTGTTTTTT
. TRBJ1-2 . TRBV12-3/TRBV12-4 CASSHPVSDTANYGYTF TGTGCCAGCAGCCACCCGGTTTCGGACACCGCTAACTATGGCTACACCTTC
. TRBJ2-1 . TRBV15 CATSRDEAGSPPIDEQFF TGTGCCACCAGCAGAGATGAGGCAGGGAGTCCCCCGATTGATGAGCAGTTCTTC
. TRBJ2-2 once TRBV5-1 CASSLIYTGELFF TGCGCCAGCAGCTTGATTTACACCGGGGAGCTGTTTTTT
. TRBJ2-7 . TRBV6-2/TRBV6-3 CASSSDRPPYEQYF TGTGCCAGCAGTTCAGACAGGCCACCCTACGAGCAGTACTTC
. TRBJ2-7 . TRBV5-1 CASSTRWGLYEQYF TGCGCCAGCAGCACTAGGTGGGGCCTCTACGAGCAGTACTTC
. TRBJ2-7 . TRBV20-1 CSASSPQHYEQYF TGCAGTGCTAGTTCCCCTCAACACTACGAGCAGTACTTC
TRBD1 TRBJ2-1 . TRBV29-1 CSVEDRGQGYNEQFF TGCAGCGTTGAAGATAGGGGACAGGGCTACAATGAGCAGTTCTTC
. TRBJ2-7 . TRBV12-3/TRBV12-4 CASRRTVPTYEQYF TGTGCCAGCAGACGGACAGTACCAACCTACGAGCAGTACTTC
. TRBJ2-3 . TRBV20-1 CSAREGSSVGTDTQYF TGCAGTGCTAGAGAGGGTTCTAGCGTTGGCACAGATACGCAGTATTTT
TRBD1 TRBJ2-1 . TRBV29-1 CSGGQGGNEQFF TGCAGCGGGGGACAGGGAGGCAATGAGCAGTTCTTC
. TRBJ2-4 . TRBV4-1 CASSPLGRRAKNIQYF TGCGCCAGCAGCCCCTTAGGGCGCCGAGCCAAAAACATTCAGTACTTC
. TRBJ2-3 . TRBV29-1 CSVEPGGTDTQYF TGCAGCGTTGAACCGGGTGGGACAGATACGCAGTATTTT
. TRBJ2-7 . TRBV29-1 CSAEGTAREQYF TGCAGCGCGGAGGGGACAGCACGCGAGCAGTACTTC
. TRBJ2-7 . TRBV29-1 CSSQTGYEQYF TGCAGCTCCCAGACAGGCTACGAGCAGTACTTC
. TRBJ1-3 . TRBV20-1 CSARDMQHSGNTIYF TGCAGTGCTAGAGATATGCAGCACTCTGGAAACACCATATATTTT
TRBD1 TRBJ1-1 . TRBV7-9 CASSLARGDTEAFF TGTGCCAGCAGCTTAGCCAGGGGGGACACTGAAGCTTTCTTT
TRBD2 TRBJ2-7 . TRBV20-1 CSARSGGFYEQYF TGCAGTGCTAGATCGGGAGGGTTTTACGAGCAGTACTTC
TRBD2 TRBJ2-1 . TRBV2 CASSTSGSLGEQFF TGTGCCAGTTCGACTAGCGGGAGTTTAGGCGAGCAGTTCTTC